The entry that follows covers one T cell receptor (beta chain) sequence. Its antigen is unknown. The V gene lost 3 bases and the J gene lost 9 bases, with 18 bases spanning the gap. The V gene's germline CDR1 is SGHTA and CDR2 FQGTGA. This CDR3 spans 15 amino acids. This entry comes from a study of siplizumab effects on memory and regulatory T cells. Points from the study as a whole: Alloreactive CD4+ clones that could be mapped were on average 68.8% Treg-derived with siplizumab, against approximately 30% in controls.

Data came from immunoSEQ multiplex PCR; TCRdb stores just in-frame clones and leaves some out. The table records 90,000 to 110,000 clones, about 90% of them present only once. The genes are TRBV7-3 and TRBJ2-1; unclear D gene. This sequence originates from a human donor in good health. The specimen sequenced was Tregs sorted from blood. The CDR3 DNA reads as TGTGCCAGCAGCTTGGCAGGACCCCTCCTCAGTGAGCAGTTCTTC. As protein: CASSLAGPLLSEQFF.